One T cell receptor beta chain is described in this entry. No antigen is known for it. Nothing much larger sits one base from this clone, and base qualities are not available. These data come from a study of radiation and T cells in renal cell carcinoma (dated by TCRdb to the early 2020s). Some background on the complete study: The samples were obtained from a clinical trial, where primary renal cell carcinomas were treated with 15 Gy stereotactic body radiation therapy and then removed by nephrectomy 4 weeks afterward. A total of 50 to 60 samples underwent TCR beta sequencing, made up of approximately 26 tumors and about 27 peripheral blood samples. Across all 53 samples, 4,016,671 unique CDR3 nucleotide sequences, encoding approximately 2.5 million unique CDR3 amino acid sequences, were identified.

Taken with the paper, the label for time point translates to: blood 2 weeks post-SBRT. Reading the label with the study, this specimen's treatment or condition is: 15 Gy SBRT to primary tumor, nephrectomy 4 weeks later. To follow tumor-enriched clonotypes, peripheral blood was collected serially from radiation-treated patients at baseline and again at 2 weeks and 4 weeks after SBRT. Every patient's renal cell carcinoma showed clear cell pathology. Genomic DNA for TCR sequencing was prepared using the QIAamp DNA Blood Mini Kit (Qiagen). Only samples passing all quality control checks were included in the analyses. Study-wide findings and limitations: Top tumor clonotypes rose in blood from baseline to 2 weeks post-radiation, then contracted by 4 weeks, suggesting transient expansion of tumor-resident clones. Effects of radiation dose or scheduling on the TCR repertoire could not be addressed with the single-armed trial design. Because pretreatment tumor biopsies were not available, the baseline intratumoral presence of clonotypes could not be determined. Dynamics of the blood repertoire were not tracked past 4 weeks after treatment.

TCR beta libraries were generated from genomic DNA with the immunoSEQ kit, following the manufacturer's recommendations. Library preparation used a first multiplex PCR with proprietary primers, then a second PCR adding unique barcodes, with bead cleanups after each round. Each sample batch included a kit-provided positive control reaction and a negative control reaction. The final libraries were assessed on an Agilent 4200 TapeStation D1000 ScreenTape, pooled by volume, and quantified by qPCR. Sequencing was performed on an Illumina NextSeq500 using a MidOutput 150-cycle cartridge, with 156 Read1 cycles, 15 Index1 cycles, and the kit custom primers. The pooled library was loaded at around 1 pM, and approximately 20% PhiX control was spiked in. Per the source publication's procedure: Vendor-processed data were analyzed in R, with a clonotype defined as all T cells sharing the same CDR3 nucleotide sequence. In the clone abundance analyses, frequencies were normalized to the 10,000 most abundant clones in each sample. Public T cell clones, which averaged fewer than five per sample, were removed prior to analysis. An abundance difference of at least 32-fold between compartments was the criterion for calling clonotypes tumor-enriched or baseline blood-enriched. A beta-binomial differential abundance model was used to identify clonotypes that expanded or contracted between blood time points. Tumor-blood repertoire similarity was measured with the Baroni-Urbani and Buser coefficient, and groups were compared using two-tailed Wilcoxon tests in R. Imported from immuneACCESS, the table was reduced by TCRdb to in-frame sequences with V and J called. These copies leave out some clones; in studies compared against another copy, an unresolved V gene accounts for under half, and the cause of the remainder is not known. D and trimming were read from the DNA, whereas the V and J calls and clone size are those reported in that table. Within this sample are about 150,000 clones, with around 90% of them counted one time only. The leading ten clones occupy approximately 12% of the sample.

The receptor was derived from a woman aged 45-65 years with renal cell carcinoma. The sample was blood, taken from a patient whose treatment included radiotherapy and nephrectomy.

CDR3 protein: CASSSPQGGHGYTF. The bases read TGTGCCAGCAGCTCCCCACAAGGGGGTCATGGCTACACCTTC. The rearranged segments are TRBV7-9 and TRBJ1-2; the D segment could be TRBD1, given 6 matching bases. The CDR3 runs 14 amino acids, cysteine and phenylalanine included. Kept here is only the CDR3 DNA, which spans 42 bases and is read in frame from base 1. V is cut by 4 bases and J by 6 bases, and the space between the germline ends is 15 bases. CDR1 is given as SEHNR and CDR2 as FQNEAQ, both from the germline V gene (reference sequence).